Below, 2 T cell receptor beta chains from the same sample are listed, as sequenced in a study of blood T cell repertoires in COVID-19. TCRdb's copy holds only in-frame clones and misses some; the assay was immunoSEQ multiplex PCR. The sample has about 90,000 clones; approximately 78% are singletons. Input material: peripheral blood. These receptor sequences come from a human donor in a cohort sampled during active COVID-19.

This clone occurred once. The chain combines TRBV6-2 or TRBV6-3 with TRBJ1-2; D not certain. This CDR3 region has 14 residues. Trimming left V 4 bases short and J 10 bases short, with 19 bases between. Germline CDR1 MNHEY, CDR2 SVGEGT. DNA of the CDR3: TGTGCCAGCAGTTCCATAAAGCGGGTGTACTTCTACACCTTC. Amino acid sequence: CASSSIKRVYFYTF.

This clone came up once. The chain is built from TRBV7-2 and TRBJ2-5; D is perhaps TRBD2 (6 bases). The length of the CDR3 is 13 residues. Germline assignment: CDR1 SGHTA and CDR2 FQGNSA. V gave up 6 bases and J gave up 2 bases, with 10 bases separating them. The CDR3 spells CASSSRGQETQYF. In nucleotides, the CDR3 is TGTGCCAGCAGTTCCCGGGGGCAAGAGACCCAGTACTTC.